The text below deals with one T cell receptor (beta chain). This sample was included in a study of cytomegalovirus exposure and HLA in healthy donors. There were likely unrecorded immune exposures, though donors were nominally healthy when sampled. Use of 60 Vbeta and 13 Jbeta primers characterized the PCR. Profiled with immunoSEQ multiplex PCR; TCRdb holds only in-frame clones, not every one. The table shows roughly 130,000 clones, with about 66% occurring only once. CDR3 length: 14 residues. The J segment lost 1 base and the V segment lost 8 bases, leaving 4 bases of the junction unmatched. The V gene's germline CDR1 is WSHSY and CDR2 SAAADI.

The receptor's source is a man between 25 and 39 years old in good health and CMV-seropositive. The sample comprised PBMCs. V gene TRBV10-2 combines with J gene TRBJ2-1; 8 bases map to TRBD1. The CDR3: CASLGQVSYNEQFF. The CDR3 DNA is TGCGCCAGCCTGGGACAGGTTTCCTACAATGAGCAGTTCTTC.